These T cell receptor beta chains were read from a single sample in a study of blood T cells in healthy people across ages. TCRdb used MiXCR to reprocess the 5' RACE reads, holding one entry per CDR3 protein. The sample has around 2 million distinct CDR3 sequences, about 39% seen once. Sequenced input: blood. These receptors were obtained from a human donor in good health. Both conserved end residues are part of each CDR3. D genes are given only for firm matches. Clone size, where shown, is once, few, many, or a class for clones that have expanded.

cdr3_aa: CSARTFQGAAFF
cdr3_nt: TGCAGCGCTAGGACATTTCAAGGGGCAGCTTTCTTT
v_call: TRBV29-1
j_call: TRBJ1-1
d_call: NA
clone_size: NA

cdr3_aa: CASSMGRVITDTQYF
cdr3_nt: TGTGCCAGTAGTATGGGGAGGGTCATCACAGATACGCAGTATTTT
v_call: TRBV19
j_call: TRBJ2-3
d_call: TRBD2
clone_size: NA

cdr3_aa: CASSYEPPGEDEQYF
cdr3_nt: TGTGCCAGCAGTTACGAGCCTCCAGGAGAGGACGAGCAGTACTTC
v_call: TRBV6-2/TRBV6-3
j_call: TRBJ2-7
d_call: NA
clone_size: NA

cdr3_aa: CSAGTGGVLLDEQFF
cdr3_nt: TGCAGTGCGGGAACCGGGGGGGTCTTATTGGATGAGCAGTTCTTC
v_call: TRBV20-1
j_call: TRBJ2-1
d_call: TRBD2
clone_size: NA

cdr3_aa: CANSPTLSYSGNTIYF
cdr3_nt: TGCGCCAACAGCCCCACTTTATCTTATTCTGGAAACACCATATATTTT
v_call: TRBV4-3
j_call: TRBJ1-3
d_call: NA
clone_size: NA

cdr3_aa: CASSITEGTEAFF
cdr3_nt: TGTGCTAGCAGCATAACGGAGGGGACTGAAGCTTTCTTT
v_call: TRBV7-7
j_call: TRBJ1-1
d_call: NA
clone_size: NA

cdr3_aa: CASSFIPQVTNSPLHF
cdr3_nt: TGTGCCAGCAGTTTCATCCCGCAAGTTACTAATTCACCCCTCCACTTT
v_call: TRBV12-3/TRBV12-4
j_call: TRBJ1-6
d_call: NA
clone_size: NA

cdr3_aa: CASSPTPLAKETQYF
cdr3_nt: TGTGCCAGCAGCCCTACCCCCCTGGCTAAAGAGACCCAGTACTTC
v_call: TRBV7-6
j_call: TRBJ2-5
d_call: NA
clone_size: few

cdr3_aa: CAIPDRMNTEAFF
cdr3_nt: TGTGCCATCCCTGACAGGATGAACACTGAAGCTTTCTTT
v_call: TRBV2
j_call: TRBJ1-1
d_call: NA
clone_size: NA

cdr3_aa: CAIRREANEKLFF
cdr3_nt: TGTGCCATCCGGAGGGAAGCTAATGAAAAACTGTTTTTT
v_call: TRBV28
j_call: TRBJ1-4
d_call: NA
clone_size: NA

cdr3_aa: CASSDSALAGVNEQFF
cdr3_nt: TGTGCCAGCAGTGACTCAGCGCTAGCGGGGGTAAATGAGCAGTTCTTC
v_call: TRBV6-4
j_call: TRBJ2-1
d_call: TRBD2
clone_size: NA

cdr3_aa: CASSQEGTGRGTGANVLTF
cdr3_nt: TGTGCCAGCAGCCAAGAAGGTACAGGCCGGGGAACTGGGGCCAACGTCCTGACTTTC
v_call: TRBV14
j_call: TRBJ2-6
d_call: NA
clone_size: few

cdr3_aa: CASGWRGEQFF
cdr3_nt: TGTGCCAGCGGTTGGAGAGGCGAGCAGTTCTTC
v_call: TRBV28
j_call: TRBJ2-1
d_call: NA
clone_size: once

cdr3_aa: CASSLRQGLGPLHF
cdr3_nt: TGCGCCAGCAGCTTGCGGCAGGGCTTAGGACCCCTCCACTTT
v_call: TRBV5-1
j_call: TRBJ1-6
d_call: NA
clone_size: NA

cdr3_aa: CASSLGASGFYNEQFF
cdr3_nt: TGTGCCAGCAGCTTGGGGGCTAGCGGTTTCTACAATGAGCAGTTCTTC
v_call: TRBV5-6
j_call: TRBJ2-1
d_call: TRBD2
clone_size: few

cdr3_aa: CASTFHGTRPDAQYF
cdr3_nt: TGTGCCAGCACATTCCACGGGACCCGACCCGATGCGCAGTATTTT
v_call: TRBV6-1
j_call: TRBJ2-3
d_call: NA
clone_size: once

cdr3_aa: CASSSVNSGNTIYF
cdr3_nt: TGTGCCAGCAGCTCGGTAAACTCTGGAAACACCATATATTTT
v_call: TRBV5-5
j_call: TRBJ1-3
d_call: NA
clone_size: NA

cdr3_aa: CASSARGMDTQYF
cdr3_nt: TGTGCCAGCAGCGCCAGGGGCATGGATACGCAGTATTTT
v_call: TRBV7-8
j_call: TRBJ2-3
d_call: NA
clone_size: NA

cdr3_aa: CASTIAGGKETQYF
cdr3_nt: TGTGCCAGCACCATAGCGGGGGGTAAAGAGACCCAGTACTTC
v_call: TRBV28
j_call: TRBJ2-5
d_call: TRBD2
clone_size: few

cdr3_aa: CASSYNAGQGNNEQFF
cdr3_nt: TGTGCCAGCAGTTACAACGCGGGACAGGGTAACAATGAGCAGTTCTTC
v_call: TRBV6-5
j_call: TRBJ2-1
d_call: TRBD1
clone_size: few

cdr3_aa: CATSDPGTSGYEQYF
cdr3_nt: TGTGCCACCAGTGATCCCGGGACAAGTGGTTACGAGCAGTACTTC
v_call: TRBV24-1
j_call: TRBJ2-7
d_call: NA
clone_size: many

cdr3_aa: CASTPTGYSHNTQYF
cdr3_nt: TGTGCCAGCACCCCGACAGGATATTCTCATAATACGCAGTATTTT
v_call: TRBV12-3/TRBV12-4
j_call: TRBJ2-3
d_call: NA
clone_size: NA

cdr3_aa: CASSLYGLAGRIGSYEQYF
cdr3_nt: TGTGCCAGCAGCTTATACGGACTAGCGGGGAGGATCGGGTCCTACGAGCAGTACTTC
v_call: TRBV7-8
j_call: TRBJ2-7
d_call: TRBD2
clone_size: many

cdr3_aa: CSVQRGLGTEAFF
cdr3_nt: TGCAGCGTTCAAAGGGGGTTGGGGACTGAAGCTTTCTTT
v_call: TRBV29-1
j_call: TRBJ1-1
d_call: NA
clone_size: few

cdr3_aa: CASSLERNAYEQYF
cdr3_nt: TGCGCCAGCAGCTTGGAAAGGAATGCCTACGAGCAGTACTTC
v_call: TRBV5-1
j_call: TRBJ2-7
d_call: NA
clone_size: NA

cdr3_aa: CSVEETSGGDEQYF
cdr3_nt: TGCAGCGTTGAAGAAACTAGCGGGGGCGACGAGCAGTACTTC
v_call: TRBV29-1
j_call: TRBJ2-7
d_call: TRBD2
clone_size: NA

cdr3_aa: CASSGKVFSGANVLTF
cdr3_nt: TGTGCCAGCAGCGGTAAGGTTTTCTCTGGGGCCAACGTCCTGACTTTC
v_call: TRBV9
j_call: TRBJ2-6
d_call: NA
clone_size: NA

cdr3_aa: CASSNRTPDGDDYGYTF
cdr3_nt: TGTGCCAGCAGCAACCGAACCCCGGACGGTGACGACTATGGCTACACCTTC
v_call: TRBV7-2
j_call: TRBJ1-2
d_call: NA
clone_size: once